This TCR beta chain was identified in a study of blood T cell repertoires in COVID-19. Overall study context: The United States, Italy and Spain provided the acute and convalescent COVID-19 samples. Sources were T cells, B-cell-depleted T cells, or PBMCs; the material itself was cDNA or gDNA.

V was clipped by 3 bases and J by 7 bases; unmatched bases: 7. The CDR3 sequence is 14 residues long. Looked up from germline, CDR1 is MNHNS and CDR2 is SASEGT. Those enrolled in Seattle joined during active infection and were followed longitudinally afterward. Produced via immunoSEQ multiplex PCR; TCRdb's table is partial and in-frame only. The sample contains around 120,000 clones, around 87% of which appear only once. The specimen was peripheral blood. This clonotype was sampled from a woman aged 55-70 years with COVID-19, enrolled during active disease. The chain joins TRBV6-1 to TRBJ1-2, with 8 positions matching TRBD1. The CDR3, as DNA: TGTGCCAGCAGTGACGCAGGGGGCTGGGGTGGCTACACCTTC. This gives the protein CASSDAGGWGGYTF.